Described below is a single TCR beta chain sequence and its context. Healthy HIV-negative adults without recent acute infections or vaccinations served as donors. The CDR3 has 12 residues. Germline loops: CDR1 SQVTM, CDR2 ANQGSEA. V was pared by 7 bases and J by 2 bases, with 3 bases of the junction left unmatched. The sample originates from a study of shared clonotypes between healthy human individuals. Looking at the study overall: Three men and a couple of women, aged 18 to 49, were donors.

This table comes from immunoSEQ multiplex PCR, and its TCRdb copy is limited to in-frame clones, with some not included. The sample lists some 1.5 million clones, approximately 97% occurring once. The origin of this receptor is a young man in good health. The chain recombines TRBV29-1 with TRBJ2-5; 8 bases map to TRBD1. The sample comprised naive CD4+ T cells sorted from blood. Documented subset: CD45RA+ positively selected. The CDR3 nucleotides are TGCAGCGGCGGACAGGGACAAGAGACCCAGTACTTC. As protein: CSGGQGQETQYF. Supplemented by reference TRBV29-1 and TRBJ2-5, the full variable domain reads SAVISQKPSRDICQRGTSLTIQCQVDSQVTMMFWYRQQPGQSLTLIATANQGSEATYESGFVIDKFPISRPNLTFSTLTVSNMSPEDSSIYLCSGGQGQETQYFGPGTRLLVL.